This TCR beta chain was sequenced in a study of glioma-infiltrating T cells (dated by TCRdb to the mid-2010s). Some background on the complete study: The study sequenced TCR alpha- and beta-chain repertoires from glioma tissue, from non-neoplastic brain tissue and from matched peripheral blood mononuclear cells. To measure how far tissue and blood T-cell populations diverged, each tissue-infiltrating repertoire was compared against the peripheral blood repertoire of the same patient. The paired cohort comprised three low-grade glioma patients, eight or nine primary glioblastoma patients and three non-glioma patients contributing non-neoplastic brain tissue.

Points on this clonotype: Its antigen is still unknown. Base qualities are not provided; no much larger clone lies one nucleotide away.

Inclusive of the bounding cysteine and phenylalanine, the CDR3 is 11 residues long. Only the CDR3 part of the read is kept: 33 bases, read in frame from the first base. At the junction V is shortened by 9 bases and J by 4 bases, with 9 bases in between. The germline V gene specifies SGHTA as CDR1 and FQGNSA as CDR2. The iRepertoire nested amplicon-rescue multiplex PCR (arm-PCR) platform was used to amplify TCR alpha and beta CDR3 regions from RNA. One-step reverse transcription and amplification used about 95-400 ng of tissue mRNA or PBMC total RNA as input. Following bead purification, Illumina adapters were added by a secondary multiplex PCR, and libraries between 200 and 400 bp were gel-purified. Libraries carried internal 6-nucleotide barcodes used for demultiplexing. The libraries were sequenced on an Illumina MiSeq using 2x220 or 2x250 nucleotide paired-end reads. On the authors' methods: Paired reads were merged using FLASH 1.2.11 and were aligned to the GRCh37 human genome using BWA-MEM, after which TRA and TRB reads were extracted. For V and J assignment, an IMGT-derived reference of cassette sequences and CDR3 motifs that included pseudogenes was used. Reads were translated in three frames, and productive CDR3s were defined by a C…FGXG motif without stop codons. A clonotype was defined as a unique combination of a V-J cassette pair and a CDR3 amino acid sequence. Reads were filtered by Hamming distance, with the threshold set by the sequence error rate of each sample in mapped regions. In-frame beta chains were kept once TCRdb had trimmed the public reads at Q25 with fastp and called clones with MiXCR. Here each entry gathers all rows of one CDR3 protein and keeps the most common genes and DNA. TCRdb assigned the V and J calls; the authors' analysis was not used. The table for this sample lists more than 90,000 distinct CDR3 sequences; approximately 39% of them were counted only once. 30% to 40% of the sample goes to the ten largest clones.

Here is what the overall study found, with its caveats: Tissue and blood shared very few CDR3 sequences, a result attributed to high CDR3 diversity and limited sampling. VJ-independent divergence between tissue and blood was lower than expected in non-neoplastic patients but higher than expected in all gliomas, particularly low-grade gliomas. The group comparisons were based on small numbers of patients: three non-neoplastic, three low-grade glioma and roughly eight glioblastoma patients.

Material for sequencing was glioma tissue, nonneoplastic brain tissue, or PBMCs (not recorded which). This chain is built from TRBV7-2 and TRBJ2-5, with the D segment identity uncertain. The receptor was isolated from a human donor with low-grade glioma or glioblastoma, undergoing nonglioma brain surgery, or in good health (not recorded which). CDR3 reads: CARSVRETQYF. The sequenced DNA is TGTGCCAGAAGCGTACGAGAGACCCAGTACTTC. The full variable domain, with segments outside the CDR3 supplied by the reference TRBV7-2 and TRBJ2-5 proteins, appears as GAGVSQSPSNKVTEKGKDVELRCDPISGHTALYWYRQSLGQGLEFLIYFQGNSAPDKSGLPSDRFSAERTGGSVSTLTIQRTQQEDSAVYLCARSVRETQYFGPGTRLLVL.